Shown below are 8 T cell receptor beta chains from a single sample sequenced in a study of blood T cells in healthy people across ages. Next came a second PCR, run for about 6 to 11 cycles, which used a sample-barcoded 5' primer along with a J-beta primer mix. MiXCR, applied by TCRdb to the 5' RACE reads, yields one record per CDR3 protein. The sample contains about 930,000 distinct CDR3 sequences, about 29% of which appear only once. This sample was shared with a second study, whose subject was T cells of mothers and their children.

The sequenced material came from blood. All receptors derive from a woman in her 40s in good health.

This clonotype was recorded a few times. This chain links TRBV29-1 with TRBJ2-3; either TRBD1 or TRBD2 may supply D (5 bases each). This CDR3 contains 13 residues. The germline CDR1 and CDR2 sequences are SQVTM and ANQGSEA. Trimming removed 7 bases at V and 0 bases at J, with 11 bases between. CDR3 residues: CSAAGASTDTQYF. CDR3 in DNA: TGCAGCGCAGCCGGGGCCAGCACAGATACGCAGTATTTT.

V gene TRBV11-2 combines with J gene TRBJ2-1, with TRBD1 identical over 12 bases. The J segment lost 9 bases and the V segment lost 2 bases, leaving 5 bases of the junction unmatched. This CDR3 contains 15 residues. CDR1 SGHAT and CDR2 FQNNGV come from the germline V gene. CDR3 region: CASSLWGQGAGEQFF. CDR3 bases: TGTGCCAGCAGCTTATGGGGACAGGGGGCCGGTGAGCAGTTCTTC.

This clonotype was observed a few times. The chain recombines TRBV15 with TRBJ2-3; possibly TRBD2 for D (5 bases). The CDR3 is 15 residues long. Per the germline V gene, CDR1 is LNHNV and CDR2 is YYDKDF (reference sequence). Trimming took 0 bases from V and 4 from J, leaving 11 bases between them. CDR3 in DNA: TGTGCCACCAGCAGAGATCCCGGTAGCGCAGATACGCAGTATTTT. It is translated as CATSRDPGSADTQYF.

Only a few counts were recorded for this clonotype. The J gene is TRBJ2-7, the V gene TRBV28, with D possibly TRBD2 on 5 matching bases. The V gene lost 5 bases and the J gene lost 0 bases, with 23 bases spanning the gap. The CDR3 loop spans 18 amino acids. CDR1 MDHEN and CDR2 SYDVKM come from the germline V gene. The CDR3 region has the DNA TGTGCCAGCAGTGGCCGCCGGGAAGTTAACTTGAGCTCCTACGAGCAGTACTTC. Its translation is CASSGRREVNLSSYEQYF.

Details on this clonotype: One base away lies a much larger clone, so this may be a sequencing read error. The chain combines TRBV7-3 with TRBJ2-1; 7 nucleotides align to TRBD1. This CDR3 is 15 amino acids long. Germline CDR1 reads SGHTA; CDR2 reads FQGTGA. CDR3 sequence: CANSFGTAATNEQFF. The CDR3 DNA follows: TGTGCCAACAGCTTCGGGACAGCTGCCACCAATGAGCAGTTCTTC.

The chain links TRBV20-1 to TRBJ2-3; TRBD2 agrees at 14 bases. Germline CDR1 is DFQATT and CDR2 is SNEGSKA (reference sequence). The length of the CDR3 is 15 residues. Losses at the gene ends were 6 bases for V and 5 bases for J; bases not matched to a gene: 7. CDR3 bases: TGCAGTGCCCGCGGACTAGCGGGGGGTGGAGATACGCAGTATTTT. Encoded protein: CSARGLAGGGDTQYF.

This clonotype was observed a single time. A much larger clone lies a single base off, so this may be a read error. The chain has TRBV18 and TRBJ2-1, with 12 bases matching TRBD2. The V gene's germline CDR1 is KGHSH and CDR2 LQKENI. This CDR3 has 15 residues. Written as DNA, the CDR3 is TGTGCCGGCTCACCGAGACTAGCGGGGGACAATGAGCAGTTCTTC. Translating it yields CAGSPRLAGDNEQFF.

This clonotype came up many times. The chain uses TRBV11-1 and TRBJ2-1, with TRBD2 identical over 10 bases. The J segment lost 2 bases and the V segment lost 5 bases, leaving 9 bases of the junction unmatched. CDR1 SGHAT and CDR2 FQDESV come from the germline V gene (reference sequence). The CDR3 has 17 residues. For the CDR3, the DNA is TGTGCCAGCAGCCGTCCCCCTAGCGGGGGTGCCTACAATGAGCAGTTCTTC. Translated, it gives CASSRPPSGGAYNEQFF.